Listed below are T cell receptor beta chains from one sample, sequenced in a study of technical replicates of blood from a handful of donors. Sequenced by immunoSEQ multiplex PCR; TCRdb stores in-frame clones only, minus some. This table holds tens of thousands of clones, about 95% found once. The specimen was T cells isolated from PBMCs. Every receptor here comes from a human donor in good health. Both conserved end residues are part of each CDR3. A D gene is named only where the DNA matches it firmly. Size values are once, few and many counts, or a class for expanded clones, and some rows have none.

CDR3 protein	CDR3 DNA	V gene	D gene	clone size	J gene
CASSAVPLLKTRAVYNEQFF	TGTGCCAGCAGCGCCGTCCCATTACTTAAGACTAGGGCGGTCTACAATGAGCAGTTCTTC	TRBV7-8	-	-	TRBJ2-1
CASSLSSNYEQYF	TGTGCCAGCAGCTTATCGAGTAACTACGAGCAGTACTTC	TRBV11-2	-	-	TRBJ2-7
CASSTWTGWDTDTQYF	TGTGCCAGCAGCACTTGGACAGGGTGGGACACAGATACGCAGTATTTT	TRBV13	TRBD1	-	TRBJ2-3
CASSLGTGAETQYF	TGCGCCAGCAGCTTGGGGACTGGCGCAGAGACCCAGTACTTC	TRBV5-1	-	-	TRBJ2-5
CASSRSGRTTDTQYF	TGCGCCAGCAGCCGTAGCGGGAGAACCACAGATACGCAGTATTTT	TRBV5-1	TRBD2	-	TRBJ2-3
CASSASGSGGWETQYF	TGTGCCAGCAGCGCAAGTGGTTCGGGAGGCTGGGAGACCCAGTACTTC	TRBV9	TRBD2	-	TRBJ2-5
CASSPHPGGPGGSTGELFF	TGTGCCAGCAGTCCCCACCCTGGAGGACCCGGGGGGAGCACCGGGGAGCTGTTTTTT	TRBV28	TRBD2	-	TRBJ2-2
CASSFTGGLSTDTQYF	TGTGCCAGCTCGTTCACAGGGGGACTTAGCACAGATACGCAGTATTTT	TRBV18	TRBD1	-	TRBJ2-3
CASRKDTRETQYF	TGTGCCAGCAGGAAAGACACAAGGGAGACCCAGTACTTC	TRBV5-6	-	-	TRBJ2-5
CASSPGSGTDTQYF	TGCGCCAGCAGCCCCGGGAGCGGCACAGATACGCAGTATTTT	TRBV5-1	-	-	TRBJ2-3
CATTGDLYYEQYF	TGTGCCACGACAGGAGATTTATACTACGAGCAGTACTTC	TRBV28	-	-	TRBJ2-7
CASSEMRSRSNRVTDTQYF	TGTGCCAGCAGTGAGATGCGCAGCAGGTCCAACAGAGTCACAGATACGCAGTATTTT	TRBV28	-	-	TRBJ2-3
CASSLARGETQYF	TGTGCCAGCAGCTTAGCCAGGGGAGAGACCCAGTACTTC	TRBV11-2	-	once	TRBJ2-5
CASRSRGETQYF	TGTGCCAGCAGGAGCAGGGGGGAGACCCAGTACTTC	TRBV13	TRBD1	-	TRBJ2-5
CATPRRETDTQYF	TGTGCCACTCCCCGGCGGGAGACAGATACGCAGTATTTT	TRBV7-9	TRBD2	-	TRBJ2-3
CASSRVDRGTSGLYNEQFF	TGCGCCAGCAGTCGCGTCGACAGGGGAACCAGCGGACTCTACAATGAGCAGTTCTTC	TRBV5-1	TRBD1	once	TRBJ2-1